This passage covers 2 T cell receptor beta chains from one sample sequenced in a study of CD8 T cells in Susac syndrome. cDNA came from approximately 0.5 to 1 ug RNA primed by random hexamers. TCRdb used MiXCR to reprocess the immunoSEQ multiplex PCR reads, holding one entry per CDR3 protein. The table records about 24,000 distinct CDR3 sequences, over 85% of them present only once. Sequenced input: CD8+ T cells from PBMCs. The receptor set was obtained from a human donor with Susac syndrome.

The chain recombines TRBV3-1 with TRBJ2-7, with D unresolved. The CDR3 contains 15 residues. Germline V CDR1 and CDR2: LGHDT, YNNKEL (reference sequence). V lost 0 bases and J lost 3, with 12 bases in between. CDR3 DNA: TGTGCCAGCAGCCAAGATGAGCAGGTCGACTACGAGCAGTACTTC. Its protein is CASSQDEQVDYEQYF.

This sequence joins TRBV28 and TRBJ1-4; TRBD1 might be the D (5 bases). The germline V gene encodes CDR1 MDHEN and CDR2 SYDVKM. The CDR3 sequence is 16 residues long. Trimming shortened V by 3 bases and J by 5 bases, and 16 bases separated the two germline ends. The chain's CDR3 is CASSFGTRGTNEKLFF. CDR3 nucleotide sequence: TGTGCCAGCAGTTTTGGGACTCGGGGGACGAATGAAAAACTGTTTTTT.